This entry is about one T cell receptor (beta chain). The antigen is unknown. Primers used in a second PCR of roughly 6 to 11 cycles were a sample-barcoded 5' primer and a J-beta primer mix. Using its own MiXCR run on the 5' RACE reads, TCRdb lists one record per CDR3 protein. The table lists about 730,000 distinct CDR3 sequences, approximately 39% of them singletons. The data stem from a study of blood T cells in healthy people across ages. Whole-study findings and limits: Strong correlation was found linking TCR beta diversity to naive T cell percentage. Older individuals had lower TCR beta diversity per million T cells (the decline was roughly linear).

The sequence was obtained from a woman aged 60-70 years in good health. Input material: blood.

CDR3 sequence reads: CASKESRGGPQHF. The CDR3 nucleotides are TGTGCCAGCAAGGAATCCCGGGGCGGGCCCCAGCATTTT. The chain is built from TRBV2 and TRBJ1-5, with D possibly TRBD1 on 5 matching bases. CDR1 is SNHLY, CDR2 FYNNEI, per germline. The length of the CDR3 is 13 residues. V lost 7 bases, J lost 9 bases, and 16 bases lay in between.